This T cell receptor beta chain emerged from a study of HIV-infected patients and healthy controls. Study in general: No general T-cell lymphocytopenia was present, and per-chain CDR3 totals resembled those of controls. Overall study findings and caveats: In healthy controls, MAIT alpha CDR3s were common; in HIV+ repertoires, severely depleted. HLA types of the donors remained undetermined. Significant mean usage differences between HIV-infected patients and controls involved eight alpha and eight beta V genes.

This clonotype was seen at least ten times. Its target is not known. cDNA was made from about 510 ng RNA using alpha and beta constant primers. Each of the alpha and beta chains got its own library through chain-specific third strand synthesis with indices. TCRdb analysed the 5' RACE reads with MiXCR anew, one entry per CDR3 protein. Here the sample spans around 10,000 distinct CDR3 sequences, 7.3% being singletons. The V gene lost 1 base and the J gene lost 3 bases, with 9 bases spanning the gap. Per the germline V gene, CDR1 is SGHTA and CDR2 is FQGNSA. The CDR3 runs 14 residues. Whole blood was used without fractionation, so all unsorted peripheral T cells were included.

The V and J genes are TRBV7-2 and TRBJ1-1, with a weak D call TRBD1 (6 bases). This receptor was obtained from an adult with HIV infection. The sample was blood, taken before antiretroviral therapy. The CDR3 DNA is TGTGCCAGCAGCTTAGACTACAGGGACACTGAAGCTTTCTTT. It codes for CASSLDYRDTEAFF.